The table lists the clone carrying this T cell receptor beta chain with a count of one. Its antigen is currently unknown. This specimen belongs to a study of cytomegalovirus exposure and HLA in healthy donors. Study observations and caveats: The TCR clusters that emerged in the first cohort tended, a later analysis found, to co-occur in the approximately 120 validation repertoires.

V lost 4 bases to trimming and J lost 3 bases; unmatched junction nucleotides: 9. The CDR3 is 15 amino acids. Per the germline V gene, CDR1 is SGHRS and CDR2 is YFSETQ. The assay was immunoSEQ multiplex PCR, and TCRdb's table has in-frame clones only and misses some. The sample contains roughly 70,000 clones, around nine tenths of which appear only once. The chain links TRBV5-1 to TRBJ2-5, with 7 positions matching TRBD2. The sample was PBMCs. The clonotype comes from a woman younger than 35 in good health and CMV-seropositive. DNA for the CDR3: TGCGCCAGCAGCCCCCTCGAGGCGGGGGAAGAGACCCAGTACTTC. It is translated as CASSPLEAGEETQYF.